The 21 T cell receptor beta chains in this list originate from one sample, sequenced in a study of blood T cell repertoires in COVID-19. Here immunoSEQ multiplex PCR was the method, and the copy in TCRdb shows in-frame clones only, minus some. The table lists about 470,000 clones, about nine tenths of them singletons. The specimen was PBMCs or T cells enriched from blood (not recorded which). Source of these receptors: a woman younger than 35 who had recovered from COVID-19.

The rearrangement uses TRBV7-9 and TRBJ1-2; no firm D call. With 1 base removed from V and 8 bases from J, the gap between germline ends came to 11 bases. This CDR3 contains 13 residues. Germline V gene lookup returns CDR1 SEHNR and CDR2 FQNEAQ (reference sequence). The CDR3 DNA sequence: TGTGCCAGCAGCTTAGTTGACGGAGGCGGCTACACCTTC. Its protein is CASSLVDGGGYTF.

V usage is TRBV16 and J usage is TRBJ1-6; D ambiguous. This CDR3 region has 15 residues. With 3 bases removed from V and 7 bases from J, the gap between germline ends came to 13 bases. Germline V gene sequence: CDR1 KGHSY, CDR2 FQNENV. Here the CDR3 DNA reads TGTGCCAGCAGCCAGTATCAGGCCCCAAATTCACCCCTCCACTTT. It yields the protein CASSQYQAPNSPLHF.

CDR3 sequence reads: CASSIEPNSPLHF. Here the CDR3 DNA reads TGTGCCAGTAGTATCGAGCCTAATTCACCCCTCCACTTT. The V gene is TRBV19, the J gene TRBJ1-6, with D unresolved. V was clipped by 3 bases and J by 6 bases, with 6 bases between them. The germline V gene has CDR1 LNHDA and CDR2 SQIVND (reference sequence). This CDR3 is built from 13 residues. Variable domain in full (rest from reference TRBV19 and TRBJ1-6): DGGITQSPKYLFRKEGQNVTLSCEQNLNHDAMYWYRQDPGQGLRLIYYSQIVNDFQKGDIAEGYSVSREKKESFPLTVTSAQKNPTAFYLCASSIEPNSPLHFGNGTRLTVT.

V usage is TRBV5-5 and J usage is TRBJ2-7; TRBD1 is a possible D gene (6 bases). The germline CDR1 and CDR2 sequences are SGHKS and YYEKEE (reference sequence). Between the trimmed V and J ends, which lost 2 bases and 1 base, there was a span of 10 bases. The CDR3 has 14 residues. The CDR3 reads CASSFLTGSYEQYF. In DNA, the CDR3 is TGTGCCAGCAGCTTTCTGACAGGTTCCTACGAGCAGTACTTC.

This clone has a handful of counts. The rearrangement uses TRBV4-1 and TRBJ1-4; TRBD1 matches 7 bases. Germline loops: CDR1 MGHRA, CDR2 YSYEKL. The CDR3 spans 15 residues. V trimming: 4 bases; J trimming: 8 bases; junction bases outside the gene matches: 10. DNA of the CDR3: TGCGCCAGCAGCCCCTTCACAGGGGTACAAGAAAAACTGTTTTTT. Protein: CASSPFTGVQEKLFF.

For this clone: Other DNA sequences in the sample encode the same CDR3. The gene calls are TRBV7-2 and TRBJ2-3, with D tentatively TRBD2 (7 bases). The CDR3 has 15 amino acids. Trimming left V 3 bases short and J 0 bases short, with 10 bases between. CDR1 and CDR2 from the germline V gene are SGHTA and FQGNSA. The DNA for the CDR3 is TGTGCCAGCAGCTTTGGGGGGGCTAGCACAGATACGCAGTATTTT. Protein: CASSFGGASTDTQYF.

The chain couples TRBV28 to TRBJ1-1; TRBD1 aligns across 8 bases. The J segment lost 2 bases and the V segment lost 6 bases, leaving 11 bases of the junction unmatched. The germline V gene encodes CDR1 MDHEN and CDR2 SYDVKM. This CDR3 spans 16 amino acids. This CDR3 is CASSPILTGVNTEAFF. CDR3 DNA sequence: TGTGCCAGCAGCCCAATCCTGACAGGGGTCAACACTGAAGCTTTCTTT.

The chain recombines TRBV13 with TRBJ1-5, with D hard to call. Trimming removed 4 bases from V and 3 bases from J, with 7 bases in between. Germline V CDR1 and CDR2: PRHDT, FYEKMQ (reference sequence). This CDR3 region has 13 residues. The CDR3 region is CASSYNNNQPQHF. The DNA of the CDR3 is TGTGCCAGCAGCTATAACAACAATCAGCCCCAGCATTTT.

V is TRBV28 and J is TRBJ2-7, with TRBD1 as a possible D gene (6 bases). Trimming removed 5 bases from V and 2 bases from J, with 10 bases in between. The CDR3 is 13 amino acids. Germline-derived CDR1 and CDR2 are MDHEN and SYDVKM. CDR3 residues: CASSRQEPYEQYF. The DNA for the CDR3 is TGTGCCAGCAGTCGACAGGAACCCTACGAGCAGTACTTC. The variable domain in full, with the rest retrieved from reference TRBV28 and TRBJ2-7, is DVKVTQSSRYLVKRTGEKVFLECVQDMDHENMFWYRQDPGLGLRLIYFSYDVKMKEKGDIPEGYSVSREKKERFSLILESASTNQTSMYLCASSRQEPYEQYFGPGTRLTVT.

The genes are TRBV7-3 and TRBJ2-1, with D unresolved. CDR3 length equals 14 residues. The V gene's germline CDR1 is SGHTA and CDR2 FQGTGA. V was clipped by 1 base and J by 6 bases, with 10 bases between them. The CDR3: CASSLRPETNEQFF. CDR3 in DNA: TGTGCCAGCAGCTTAAGGCCTGAAACCAATGAGCAGTTCTTC.

Only one count was recorded for this clone. The V and J genes are TRBV2 and TRBJ2-4; 7 nucleotides agree with TRBD2. CDR3 length: 17 amino acids. J gave up 3 bases and V 3 bases, and 11 bases lay outside the gene matches. From germline, CDR1 is SNHLY and CDR2 FYNNEI. Here the CDR3 reads CASSERLAGGDKNIQYF. CDR3 bases: TGTGCCAGCAGTGAGAGACTAGCTGGCGGTGACAAAAACATTCAGTACTTC.

This clone was seen a single time. The J gene is TRBJ1-1, the V gene TRBV4-1; tentatively, D is TRBD1 (5 bases). CDR1 is MGHRA, CDR2 YSYEKL, per germline. Between the trimmed V and J ends, which lost 0 bases and 10 bases, there was a span of 9 bases. CDR3 size: 12 residues. The CDR3 DNA sequence: TGCGCCAGCAGCCAAGAGTTTAGGGGAGCTTTCTTT. Translating gives CASSQEFRGAFF.

The rearrangement links TRBV2 to TRBJ2-3; 9 bases agree with TRBD2. Losses at the gene ends were 8 bases for V and 6 bases for J; bases not matched to a gene: 6. Germline V CDR1 and CDR2: SNHLY, FYNNEI. The CDR3 runs 13 residues. The CDR3 DNA reads TGTGCCAGCTGCGGGGGGGCCAGGGATACGCAGTATTTT. It translates to CASCGGARDTQYF.

The chain has TRBV10-2 and TRBJ1-6; D call uncertain. CDR1 and CDR2 (germline): WSHSY, SAAADI. The CDR3 spans 14 residues. The V and J ends lost 4 bases and 9 bases respectively, with 13 bases between them. DNA of the CDR3: TGCGCCAGCAGTGGGAGGGATCTGAGTTCACCCCTCCACTTT. It specifies CASSGRDLSSPLHF.

J is TRBJ2-6 and V is TRBV2; 7 positions agree with TRBD1. Losses at the gene ends were 5 bases for V and 4 bases for J; bases not matched to a gene: 11. The CDR3 is 17 amino acids. CDR1 and CDR2 (germline): SNHLY, FYNNEI. DNA of the CDR3: TGTGCCAGCAGTACCGACAGGGCGAAGCCCGGGGCCAACGTCCTGACTTTC. It is translated as CASSTDRAKPGANVLTF.

Remarks on this clone: The identical CDR3 is also encoded by other nucleotide sequences in the sample. The chain carries TRBV6-5 and TRBJ1-1; D perhaps matches TRBD1 (6 bases). The germline V and J ends were trimmed by 6 bases and 2 bases, with 13 bases remaining between them. The germline CDR1 and CDR2 sequences are MNHEY and SVGAGI. The CDR3 is made up of 14 amino acids. CDR3 bases: TGTGCCAGCAGGCCGGGACACCTCAACACTGAAGCTTTCTTT. It specifies CASRPGHLNTEAFF.

The J gene is TRBJ2-7, the V gene TRBV5-1; TRBD1 agrees at 9 bases. This CDR3 contains 14 residues. V shed 4 bases and J 3 bases; nucleotides not matched to a gene: 5. Per germline, CDR1 SGHRS and CDR2 YFSETQ. CDR3 nucleotide sequence: TGCGCCAGCAGCGACGACAGGGGGGGCTACGAGCAGTACTTC. It encodes CASSDDRGGYEQYF.

This clone was observed at least ten times. The chain uses TRBV19 and TRBJ1-1; weak D call: TRBD1 (6 bases). V was cut by 7 bases and J by 4 bases, with 19 bases left in between. Per germline, CDR1 LNHDA and CDR2 SQIVND (reference sequence). The CDR3 loop spans 15 amino acids. The CDR3: CASKQGEVSGTEAFF. The CDR3 DNA is TGTGCCAGTAAACAGGGAGAGGTGAGTGGCACTGAAGCTTTCTTT.

The chain carries TRBV2 and TRBJ1-2; TRBD1 matches at 8 bases. V lost 7 bases, J lost 4 bases, and 14 bases stayed unmatched. CDR1 and CDR2 from the germline V gene are SNHLY and FYNNEI. This CDR3 is 16 amino acids long. DNA of the CDR3: TGTGCCAGCAAGGCCACAGGGGGAGCTTCGAGCTATGGCTACACCTTC. This codes for CASKATGGASSYGYTF.

The chain has TRBV19 and TRBJ2-1; D gene uncertain. V was shortened by 6 bases and J by 7 bases, with 10 bases between the two germline ends. The CDR3 has 12 residues. The V gene's germline CDR1 is LNHDA and CDR2 SQIVND (reference sequence). Here the CDR3 reads CASSDIGNEQFF. The CDR3 DNA reads as TGTGCCAGTAGCGATATCGGGAATGAGCAGTTCTTC.

This clone showed up just a few times. The chain joins TRBV6-5 to TRBJ2-2; 9 nucleotides agree with TRBD1. The junction had 4 bases not matched to a gene; V was cut back by 6 bases and J by 5 bases. The CDR3 is 14 residues long. Germline V gene lookup returns CDR1 MNHEY and CDR2 SVGAGI. The CDR3 bases are TGTGCCAGCAGGCAGGGGACAGGGACCGGGGAGCTGTTTTTT. Translated, it gives CASRQGTGTGELFF.